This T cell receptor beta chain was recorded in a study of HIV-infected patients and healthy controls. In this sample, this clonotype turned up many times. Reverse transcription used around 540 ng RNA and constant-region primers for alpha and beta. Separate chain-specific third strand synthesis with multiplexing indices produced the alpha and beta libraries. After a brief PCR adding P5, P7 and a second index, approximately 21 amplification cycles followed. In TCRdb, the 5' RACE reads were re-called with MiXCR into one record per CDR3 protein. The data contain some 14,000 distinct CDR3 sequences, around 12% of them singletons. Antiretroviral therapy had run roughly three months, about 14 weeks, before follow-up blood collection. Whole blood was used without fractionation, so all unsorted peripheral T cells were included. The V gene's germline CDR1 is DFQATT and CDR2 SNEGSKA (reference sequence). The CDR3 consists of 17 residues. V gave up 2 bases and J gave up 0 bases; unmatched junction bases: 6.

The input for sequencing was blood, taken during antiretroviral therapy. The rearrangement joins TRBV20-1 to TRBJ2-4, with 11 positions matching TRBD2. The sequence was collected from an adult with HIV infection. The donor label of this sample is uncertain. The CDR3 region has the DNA TGCAGTGCTAGACCTACGACTAGCGGGATAGCCAAAAACATTCAGTACTTC. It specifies CSARPTTSGIAKNIQYF.